This TCR beta chain was identified during a study of cytomegalovirus exposure and HLA in healthy donors. Regarding the study as a whole: CMV antigen specificity was confirmed in vitro for a few CMV-associated chains.

Comments on this clone: Its matching antigen is unknown.

CDR3 size: 15 residues. V was cut by 3 bases and J by 0 bases, with 9 bases left in between. CDR1 is KGHSH, CDR2 LQKENI, per germline. Sequenced by immunoSEQ multiplex PCR; TCRdb stores in-frame clones only, minus some. In the table there are roughly 130,000 clones, 89% of which are singletons. This sequence joins TRBV18 and TRBJ1-3; D unclear. The receptor comes from a young woman in good health and CMV-seropositive. The material sequenced was PBMCs. The CDR3 nucleotides read TGTGCCAGCTCACCGCTGGAGTCCTCTGGAAACACCATATATTTT. This encodes CASSPLESSGNTIYF.